This T cell receptor (beta chain) was recovered during a study of blood T cell repertoires in COVID-19. Background on the study: Italy, Spain and the United States were the sources of the convalescent and acute COVID-19 samples. T cells, B-cell-depleted T cells, or PBMCs supplied cDNA or gDNA.

The V end was cut by 8 bases, the J end by 5 bases, with 12 bases between. Per germline, CDR1 LGHDT and CDR2 YNNKEL (reference sequence). This CDR3 region has 12 residues. Authors' methods: Estimation of nucleated cell counts relied on the amplification of reference gene primers. Method: immunoSEQ multiplex PCR; TCRdb's copy keeps in-frame clones and lacks some. That table furnishes V, J and clone size, whereas the DNA furnished D and trimming. The repertoire holds under 250,000 clones, with roughly four fifths as singletons. The specimen was peripheral blood. This receptor was taken from a man older than 75 with acute or convalescent COVID-19. The V gene is TRBV3-1 (or the pseudogene TRBV3-2), the J gene TRBJ1-2, with D unresolved. CDR3 sequence: CASQLGSYGYTF. Here the CDR3 DNA reads TGTGCCAGCCAACTCGGTTCATATGGCTACACCTTC.